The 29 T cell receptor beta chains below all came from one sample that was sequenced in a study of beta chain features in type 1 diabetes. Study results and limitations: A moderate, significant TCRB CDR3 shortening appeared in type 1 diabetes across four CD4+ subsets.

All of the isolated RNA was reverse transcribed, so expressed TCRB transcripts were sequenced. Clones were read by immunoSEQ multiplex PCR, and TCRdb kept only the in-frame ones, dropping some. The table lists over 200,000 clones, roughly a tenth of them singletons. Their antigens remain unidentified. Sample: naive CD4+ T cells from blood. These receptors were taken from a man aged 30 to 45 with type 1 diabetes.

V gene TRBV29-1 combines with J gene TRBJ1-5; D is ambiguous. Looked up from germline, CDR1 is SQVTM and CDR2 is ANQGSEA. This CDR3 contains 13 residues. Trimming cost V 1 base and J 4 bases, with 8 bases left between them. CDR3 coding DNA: TGCAGCGTTGAAGTTGGTCGGAATCAGCCCCAGCATTTT. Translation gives CSVEVGRNQPQHF.

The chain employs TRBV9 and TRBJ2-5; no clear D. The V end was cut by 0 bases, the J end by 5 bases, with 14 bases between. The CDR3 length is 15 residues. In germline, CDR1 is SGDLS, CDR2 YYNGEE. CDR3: CASSVVPGTWETQYF. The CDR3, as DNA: TGTGCCAGCAGCGTAGTCCCAGGCACGTGGGAGACCCAGTACTTC.

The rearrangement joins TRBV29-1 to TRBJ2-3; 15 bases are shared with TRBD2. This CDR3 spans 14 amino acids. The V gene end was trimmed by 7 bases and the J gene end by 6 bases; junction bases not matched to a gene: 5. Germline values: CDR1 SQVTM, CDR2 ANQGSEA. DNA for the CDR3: TGCAGCGCAGGACTAGCGGGGGGGCCCGATACGCAGTATTTT. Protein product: CSAGLAGGPDTQYF.

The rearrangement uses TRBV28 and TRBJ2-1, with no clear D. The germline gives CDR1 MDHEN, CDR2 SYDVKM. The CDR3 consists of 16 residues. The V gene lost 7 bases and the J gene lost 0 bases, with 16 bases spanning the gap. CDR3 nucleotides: TGTGCCAGCACCTCTCCCCCCGAACTCTCCTACAATGAGCAGTTCTTC. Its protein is CASTSPPELSYNEQFF.

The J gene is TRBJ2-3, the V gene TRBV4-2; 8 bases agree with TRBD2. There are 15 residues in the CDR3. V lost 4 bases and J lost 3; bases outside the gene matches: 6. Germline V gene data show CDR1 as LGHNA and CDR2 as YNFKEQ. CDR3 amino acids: CASSRAGGGTDTQYF. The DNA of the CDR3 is TGTGCCAGCAGCCGGGCGGGGGGCGGAACAGATACGCAGTATTTT.

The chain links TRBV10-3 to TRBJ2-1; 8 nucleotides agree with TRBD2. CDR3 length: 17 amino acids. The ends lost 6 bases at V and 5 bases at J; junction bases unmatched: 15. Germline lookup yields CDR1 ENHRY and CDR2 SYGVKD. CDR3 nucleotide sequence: TGTGCCATCAGGACGAGGACTAGCCCCTACCTAGACAATGAGCAGTTCTTC. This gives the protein CAIRTRTSPYLDNEQFF.

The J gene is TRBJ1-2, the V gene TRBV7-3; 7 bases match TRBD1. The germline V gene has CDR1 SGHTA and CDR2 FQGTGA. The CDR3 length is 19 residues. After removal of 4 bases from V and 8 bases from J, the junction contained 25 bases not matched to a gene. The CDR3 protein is CASSSSYGTANNRGIGYTF. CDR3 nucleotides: TGTGCCAGCAGCTCCAGTTACGGGACAGCCAATAATCGTGGGATAGGCTACACCTTC.

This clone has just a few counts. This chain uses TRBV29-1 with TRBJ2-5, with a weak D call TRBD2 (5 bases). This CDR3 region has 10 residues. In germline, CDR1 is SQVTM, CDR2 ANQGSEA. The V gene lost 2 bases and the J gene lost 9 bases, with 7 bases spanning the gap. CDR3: CSVEPGAQYF. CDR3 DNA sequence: TGCAGCGTTGAACCCGGGGCCCAGTACTTC.

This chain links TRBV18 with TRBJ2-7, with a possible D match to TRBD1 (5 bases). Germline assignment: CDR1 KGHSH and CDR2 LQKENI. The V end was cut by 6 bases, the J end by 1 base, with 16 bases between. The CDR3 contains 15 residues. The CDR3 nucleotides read TGTGCCAGCTCCCCTCAGACAGCCCCTTCCTACGAGCAGTACTTC. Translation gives CASSPQTAPSYEQYF.

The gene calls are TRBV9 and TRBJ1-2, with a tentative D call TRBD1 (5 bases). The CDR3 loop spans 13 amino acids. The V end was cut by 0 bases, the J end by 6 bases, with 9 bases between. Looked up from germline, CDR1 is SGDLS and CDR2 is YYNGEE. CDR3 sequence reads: CASSVAGTDGYTF. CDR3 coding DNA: TGTGCCAGCAGCGTAGCTGGGACTGATGGCTACACCTTC.

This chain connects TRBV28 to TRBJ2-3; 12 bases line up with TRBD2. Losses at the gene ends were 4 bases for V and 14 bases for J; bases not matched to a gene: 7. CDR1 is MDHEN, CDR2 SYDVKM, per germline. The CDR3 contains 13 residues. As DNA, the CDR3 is TGTGCCAGCAGTTCCGGACTAGCGGGGACCCGGTATTTT. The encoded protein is CASSSGLAGTRYF.

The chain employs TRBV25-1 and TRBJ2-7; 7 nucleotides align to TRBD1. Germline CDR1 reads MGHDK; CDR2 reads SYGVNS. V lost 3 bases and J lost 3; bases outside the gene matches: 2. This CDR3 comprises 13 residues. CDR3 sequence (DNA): TGTGCCAGCAGTGACCGACAGGGCTACGAGCAGTACTTC. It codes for CASSDRQGYEQYF.

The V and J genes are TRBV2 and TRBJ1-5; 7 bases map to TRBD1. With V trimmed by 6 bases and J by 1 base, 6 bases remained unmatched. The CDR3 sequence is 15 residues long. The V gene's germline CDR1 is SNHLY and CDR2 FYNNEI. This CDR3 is CASRPGQASNQPQHF. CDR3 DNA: TGTGCCAGCAGGCCTGGACAGGCGAGCAATCAGCCCCAGCATTTT.

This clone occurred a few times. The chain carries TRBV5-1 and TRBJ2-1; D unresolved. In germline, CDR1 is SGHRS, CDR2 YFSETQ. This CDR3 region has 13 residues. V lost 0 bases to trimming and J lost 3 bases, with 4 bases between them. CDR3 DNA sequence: TGCGCCAGCAGCTTGGTCAGCTACAATGAGCAGTTCTTC. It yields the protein CASSLVSYNEQFF.

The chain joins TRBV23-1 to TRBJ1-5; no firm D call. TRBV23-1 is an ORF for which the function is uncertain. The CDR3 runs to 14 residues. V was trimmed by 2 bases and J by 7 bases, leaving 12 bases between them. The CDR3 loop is CASSQNGRQQPQHF. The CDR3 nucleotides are TGCGCCAGCAGTCAAAATGGGCGTCAACAGCCCCAGCATTTT.

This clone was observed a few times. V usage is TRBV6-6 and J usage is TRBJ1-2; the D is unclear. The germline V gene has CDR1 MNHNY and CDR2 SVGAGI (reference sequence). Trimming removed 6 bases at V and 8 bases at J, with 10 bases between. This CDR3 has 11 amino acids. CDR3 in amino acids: CASSPAGGYTF. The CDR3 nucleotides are TGTGCCAGCAGCCCCGCGGGCGGCTACACCTTC.

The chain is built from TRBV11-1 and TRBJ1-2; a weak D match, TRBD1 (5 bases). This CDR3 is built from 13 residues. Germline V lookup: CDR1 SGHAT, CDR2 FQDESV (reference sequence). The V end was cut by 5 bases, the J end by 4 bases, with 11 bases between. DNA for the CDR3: TGTGCCAGCAGCCGGGACTCCCGCTATGGCTACACCTTC. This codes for CASSRDSRYGYTF.

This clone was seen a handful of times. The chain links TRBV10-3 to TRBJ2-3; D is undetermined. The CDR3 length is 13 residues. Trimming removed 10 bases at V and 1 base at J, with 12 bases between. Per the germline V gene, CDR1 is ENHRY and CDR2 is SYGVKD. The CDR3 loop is CATISPGTDTQYF. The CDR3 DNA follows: TGTGCCACCATTAGTCCGGGCACAGATACGCAGTATTTT.

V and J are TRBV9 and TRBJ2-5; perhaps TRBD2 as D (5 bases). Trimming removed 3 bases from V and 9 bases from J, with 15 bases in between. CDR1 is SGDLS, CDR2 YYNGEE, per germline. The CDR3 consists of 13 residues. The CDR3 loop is CASSAPGAGAQYF. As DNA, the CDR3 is TGTGCCAGCAGCGCTCCAGGCGCCGGGGCCCAGTACTTC.

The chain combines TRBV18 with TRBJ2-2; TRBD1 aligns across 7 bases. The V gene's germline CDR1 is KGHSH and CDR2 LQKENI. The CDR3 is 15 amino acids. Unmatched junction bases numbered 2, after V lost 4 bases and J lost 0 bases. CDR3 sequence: CASSQGQPNTGELFF. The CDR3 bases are TGTGCCAGCTCACAGGGACAGCCGAACACCGGGGAGCTGTTTTTT.

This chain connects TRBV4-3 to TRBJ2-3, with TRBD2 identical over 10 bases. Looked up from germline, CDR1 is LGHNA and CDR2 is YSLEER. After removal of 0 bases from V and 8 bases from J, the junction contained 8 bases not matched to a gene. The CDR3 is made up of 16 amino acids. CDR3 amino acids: CASSQEPSGGLVTQYF. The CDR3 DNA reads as TGCGCCAGCAGCCAAGAGCCTAGCGGGGGCCTAGTTACGCAGTATTTT.

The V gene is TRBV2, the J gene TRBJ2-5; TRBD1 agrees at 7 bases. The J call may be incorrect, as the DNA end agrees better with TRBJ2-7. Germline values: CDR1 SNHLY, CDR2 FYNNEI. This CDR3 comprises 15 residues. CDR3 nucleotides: TGTGCCAGCAGTACCGACAGGGAGAATCCGTACGAGCAGTACTTC. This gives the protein CASSTDRENPYEQYF.

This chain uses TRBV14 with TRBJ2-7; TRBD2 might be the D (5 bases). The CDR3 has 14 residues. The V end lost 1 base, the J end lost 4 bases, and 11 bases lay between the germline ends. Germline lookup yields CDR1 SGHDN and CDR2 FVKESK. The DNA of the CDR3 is TGTGCCAGCAGCCAAGGAGGAGGTGCTTACGAGCAGTACTTC. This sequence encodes CASSQGGGAYEQYF. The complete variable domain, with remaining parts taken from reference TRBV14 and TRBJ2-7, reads EAGVTQFPSHSVIEKGQTVTLRCDPISGHDNLYWYRRVMGKEIKFLLHFVKESKQDESGMPNNRFLAERTGGTYSTLKVQPAELEDSGVYFCASSQGGGAYEQYFGPGTRLTVT.

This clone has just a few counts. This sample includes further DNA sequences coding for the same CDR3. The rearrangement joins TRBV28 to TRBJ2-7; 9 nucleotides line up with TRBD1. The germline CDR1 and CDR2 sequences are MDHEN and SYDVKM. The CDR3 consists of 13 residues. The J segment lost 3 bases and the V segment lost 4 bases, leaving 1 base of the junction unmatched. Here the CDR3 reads CASSSGQGYEQYF. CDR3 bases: TGTGCCAGCAGTTCGGGACAGGGCTACGAGCAGTACTTC.

This chain's CDR3 is CASSLGGEYEQYF. CDR3 nucleotide sequence: TGTGCCAGCAGCTTAGGGGGGGAATACGAGCAGTACTTC. The chain couples TRBV11-3 to TRBJ2-7; D is possibly TRBD2 (6 bases). V lost 1 base and J 4 bases, leaving 8 bases between the germline ends. Germline V gene data show CDR1 as SGHNT and CDR2 as YENEEA. CDR3 length: 13 residues.

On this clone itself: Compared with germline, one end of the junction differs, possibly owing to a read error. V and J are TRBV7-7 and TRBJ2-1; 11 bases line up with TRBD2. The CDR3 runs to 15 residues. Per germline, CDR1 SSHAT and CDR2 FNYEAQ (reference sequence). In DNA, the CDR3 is TGTGCTAGCAGCCCGGGGACTAGCGGATACAATGAGCAGTTCTTC. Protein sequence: CASSPGTSGYNEQFF. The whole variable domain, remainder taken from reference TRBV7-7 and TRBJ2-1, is GAGVSQSPRYKVTKRGQDVTLRCDPISSHATLYWYQQALGQGPEFLTYFNYEAQPDKSGLPSDRFSAERPEGSISTLTIQRTEQRDSAMYRCASSPGTSGYNEQFFGPGTRLTVL.

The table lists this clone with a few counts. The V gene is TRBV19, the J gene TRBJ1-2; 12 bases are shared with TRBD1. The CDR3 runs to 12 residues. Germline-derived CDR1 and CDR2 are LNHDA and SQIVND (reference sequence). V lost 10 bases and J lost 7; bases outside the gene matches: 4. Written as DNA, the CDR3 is TGTGCCACTAAGGGACAGGGGGCTGGCTACACCTTC. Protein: CATKGQGAGYTF.

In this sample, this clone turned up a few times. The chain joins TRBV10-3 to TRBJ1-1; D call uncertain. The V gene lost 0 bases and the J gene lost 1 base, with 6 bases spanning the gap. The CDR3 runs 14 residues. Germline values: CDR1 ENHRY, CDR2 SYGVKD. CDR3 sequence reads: CAISESSRNTEAFF. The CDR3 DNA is TGTGCCATCAGTGAGTCGAGTAGGAACACTGAAGCTTTCTTT.

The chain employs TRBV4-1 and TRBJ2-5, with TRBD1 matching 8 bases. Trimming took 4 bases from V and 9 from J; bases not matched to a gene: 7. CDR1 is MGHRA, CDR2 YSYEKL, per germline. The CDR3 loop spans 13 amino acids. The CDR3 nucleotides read TGCGCCAGCAGCCGACAGGGGCCAGGGGCCCAGTACTTC. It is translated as CASSRQGPGAQYF.